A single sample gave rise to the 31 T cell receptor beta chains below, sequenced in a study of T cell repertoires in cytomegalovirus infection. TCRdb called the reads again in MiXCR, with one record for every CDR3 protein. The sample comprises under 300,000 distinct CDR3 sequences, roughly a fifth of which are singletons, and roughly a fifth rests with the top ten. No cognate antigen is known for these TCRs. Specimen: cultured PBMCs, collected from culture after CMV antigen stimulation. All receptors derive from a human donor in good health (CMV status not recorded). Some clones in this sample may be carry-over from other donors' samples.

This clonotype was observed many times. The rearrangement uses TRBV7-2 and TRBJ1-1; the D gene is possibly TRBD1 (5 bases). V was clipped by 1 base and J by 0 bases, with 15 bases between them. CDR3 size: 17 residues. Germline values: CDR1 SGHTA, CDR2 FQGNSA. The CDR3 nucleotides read TGTGCCAGCAGCTTAGATCGAGGACAAACGATGAACACTGAAGCTTTCTTT. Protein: CASSLDRGQTMNTEAFF.

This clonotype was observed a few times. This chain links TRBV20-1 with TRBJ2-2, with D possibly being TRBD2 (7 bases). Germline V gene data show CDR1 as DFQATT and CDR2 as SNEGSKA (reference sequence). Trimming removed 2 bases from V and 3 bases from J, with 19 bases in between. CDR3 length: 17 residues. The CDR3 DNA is TGCAGTGCTAGACCCTCCGAGGGAGGGGGAGACACCGGGGAGCTGTTTTTT. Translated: CSARPSEGGGDTGELFF.

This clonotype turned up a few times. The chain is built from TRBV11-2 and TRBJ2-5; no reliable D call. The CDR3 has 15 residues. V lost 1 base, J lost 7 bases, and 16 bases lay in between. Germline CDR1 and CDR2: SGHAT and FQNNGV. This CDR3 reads CASSLGLETIRTQYF. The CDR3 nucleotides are TGTGCCAGCAGCTTAGGACTGGAGACGATTCGGACCCAGTACTTC.

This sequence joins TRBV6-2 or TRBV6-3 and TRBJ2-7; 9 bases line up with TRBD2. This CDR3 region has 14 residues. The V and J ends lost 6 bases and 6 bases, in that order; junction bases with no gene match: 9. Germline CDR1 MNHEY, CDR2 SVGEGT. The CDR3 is CASSPIAGEFEQYF. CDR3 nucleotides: TGTGCCAGCAGCCCTATAGCGGGAGAATTCGAGCAGTACTTC.

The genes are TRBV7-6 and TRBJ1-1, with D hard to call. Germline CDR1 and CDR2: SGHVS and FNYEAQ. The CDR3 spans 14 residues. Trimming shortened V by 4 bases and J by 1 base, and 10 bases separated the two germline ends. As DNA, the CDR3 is TGTGCCAGCAGCTCCGCCGGGTGGAACACTGAAGCTTTCTTT. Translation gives CASSSAGWNTEAFF.

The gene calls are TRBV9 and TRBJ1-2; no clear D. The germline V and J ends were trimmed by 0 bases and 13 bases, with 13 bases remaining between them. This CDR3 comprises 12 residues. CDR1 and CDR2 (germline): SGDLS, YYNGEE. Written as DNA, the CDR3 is TGTGCCAGCAGCGTAGAAGGCAGGATTTGCACCTTC. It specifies CASSVEGRICTF.

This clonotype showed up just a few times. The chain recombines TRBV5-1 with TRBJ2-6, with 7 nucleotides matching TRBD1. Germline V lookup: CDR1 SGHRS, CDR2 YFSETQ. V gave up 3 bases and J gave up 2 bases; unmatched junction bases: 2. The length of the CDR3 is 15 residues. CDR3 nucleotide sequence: TGCGCCAGCAGCTCCCAGGGGGCTGGGGCCAACGTCCTGACTTTC. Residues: CASSSQGAGANVLTF.

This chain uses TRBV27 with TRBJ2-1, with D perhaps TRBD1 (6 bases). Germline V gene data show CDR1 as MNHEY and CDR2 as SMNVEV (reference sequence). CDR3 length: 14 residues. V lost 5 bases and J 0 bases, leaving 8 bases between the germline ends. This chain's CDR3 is CASSRQVSYNEQFF. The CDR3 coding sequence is TGTGCCAGCAGTCGACAGGTCTCCTACAATGAGCAGTTCTTC.

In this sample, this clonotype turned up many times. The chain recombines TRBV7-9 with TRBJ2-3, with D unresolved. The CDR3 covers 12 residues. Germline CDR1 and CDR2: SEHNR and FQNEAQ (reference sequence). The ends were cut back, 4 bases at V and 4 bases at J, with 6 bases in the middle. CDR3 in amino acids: CASSSAADTQYF. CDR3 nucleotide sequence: TGTGCCAGCAGCTCCGCCGCAGATACGCAGTATTTT.

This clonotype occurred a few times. The DNA for the CDR3 is TGTGCCAGCAGGACCGGGACAGGGGGCCAACTAGCCAAAAACATTCAGTACTTC. Residues: CASRTGTGGQLAKNIQYF. The chain combines TRBV6-2 or TRBV6-3 with TRBJ2-4, with 12 bases matching TRBD1. The ends lost 6 bases at V and 0 bases at J; junction bases unmatched: 9. Per germline, CDR1 MNHEY and CDR2 SVGEGT. The CDR3 runs to 18 residues.

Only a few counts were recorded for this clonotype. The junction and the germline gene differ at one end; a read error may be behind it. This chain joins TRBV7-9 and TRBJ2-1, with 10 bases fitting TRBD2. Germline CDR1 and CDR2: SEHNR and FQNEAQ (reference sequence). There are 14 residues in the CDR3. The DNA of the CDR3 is TGTGCCAGCAGATTAGCGGGAGGTTCGAATGAGCAGTTCTTC. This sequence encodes CASRLAGGSNEQFF.

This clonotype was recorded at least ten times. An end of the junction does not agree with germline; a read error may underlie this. This chain's CDR3 is CASSPLRTGGNQPQHF. The CDR3 bases are TGTGCCAGCAGCCCCCTCAGGACAGGGGGCAACCAGCCCCAGCATTTT. V is TRBV7-8 and J is TRBJ1-5; 11 nucleotides align to TRBD1. The CDR3 extends over 16 amino acids. Germline lookup yields CDR1 SGHVS and CDR2 FQNEAQ.

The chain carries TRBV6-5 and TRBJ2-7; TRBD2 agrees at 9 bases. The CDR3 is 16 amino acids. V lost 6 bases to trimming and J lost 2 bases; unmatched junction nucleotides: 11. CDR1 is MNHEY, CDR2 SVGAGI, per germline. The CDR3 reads CASRHGSSGRPYEQYF. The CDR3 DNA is TGTGCCAGCAGGCACGGGTCGAGCGGGAGGCCCTACGAGCAGTACTTC.

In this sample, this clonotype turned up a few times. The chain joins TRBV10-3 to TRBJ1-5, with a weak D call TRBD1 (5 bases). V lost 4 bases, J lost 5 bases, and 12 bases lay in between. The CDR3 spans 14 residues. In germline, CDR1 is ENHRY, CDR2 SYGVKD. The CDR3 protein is CAISGSQEHQPQHF. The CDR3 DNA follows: TGTGCCATCAGTGGCTCACAGGAGCATCAGCCCCAGCATTTT.

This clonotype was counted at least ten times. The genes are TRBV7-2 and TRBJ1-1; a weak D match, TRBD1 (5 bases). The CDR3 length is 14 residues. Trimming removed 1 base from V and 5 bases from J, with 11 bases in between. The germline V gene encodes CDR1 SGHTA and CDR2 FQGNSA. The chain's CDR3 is CASSLGQGRTEAFF. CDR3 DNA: TGTGCCAGCAGCTTAGGTCAGGGAAGGACTGAAGCTTTCTTT.

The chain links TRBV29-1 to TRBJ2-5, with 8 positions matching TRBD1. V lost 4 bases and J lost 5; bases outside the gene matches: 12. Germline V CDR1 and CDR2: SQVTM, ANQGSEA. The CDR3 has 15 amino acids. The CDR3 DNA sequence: TGCAGCGTTGTTCCCCGACAGGGGCGGGGCGAGACCCAGTACTTC. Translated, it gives CSVVPRQGRGETQYF.

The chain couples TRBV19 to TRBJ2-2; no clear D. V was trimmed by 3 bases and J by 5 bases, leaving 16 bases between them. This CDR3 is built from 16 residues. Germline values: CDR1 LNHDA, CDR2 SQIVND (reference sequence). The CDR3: CASSILGPPRTGELFF. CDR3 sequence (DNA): TGTGCCAGTAGTATTTTAGGCCCCCCCCGGACCGGGGAGCTGTTTTTT. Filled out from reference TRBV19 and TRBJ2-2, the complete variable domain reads DGGITQSPKYLFRKEGQNVTLSCEQNLNHDAMYWYRQDPGQGLRLIYYSQIVNDFQKGDIAEGYSVSREKKESFPLTVTSAQKNPTAFYLCASSILGPPRTGELFFGEGSRLTVL.

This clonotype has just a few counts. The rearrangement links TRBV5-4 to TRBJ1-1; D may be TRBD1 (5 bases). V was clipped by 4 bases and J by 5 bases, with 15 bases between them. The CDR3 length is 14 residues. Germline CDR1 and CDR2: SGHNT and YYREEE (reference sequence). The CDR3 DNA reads TGTGCCAGCAGCCTAGGGACTTCGGGGACTGAAGCTTTCTTT. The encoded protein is CASSLGTSGTEAFF.

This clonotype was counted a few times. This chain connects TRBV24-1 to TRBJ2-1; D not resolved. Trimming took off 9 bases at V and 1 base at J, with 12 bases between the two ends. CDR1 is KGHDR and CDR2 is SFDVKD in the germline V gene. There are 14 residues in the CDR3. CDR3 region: CATQDPDSYNEQFF. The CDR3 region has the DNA TGTGCCACCCAGGACCCAGATTCCTACAATGAGCAGTTCTTC.

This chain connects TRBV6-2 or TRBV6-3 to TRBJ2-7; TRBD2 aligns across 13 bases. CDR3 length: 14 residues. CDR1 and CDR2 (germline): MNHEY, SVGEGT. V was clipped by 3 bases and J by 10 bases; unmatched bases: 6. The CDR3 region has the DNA TGTGCCAGCAGTTATGAACTAGCGGGAGGGTATCAGTACGTC. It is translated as CASSYELAGGYQYV.

The CDR3 protein is CASSLFSGRSDTQYF. CDR3 in DNA: TGTGCCAGCAGTTTATTTAGCGGGAGATCCGATACGCAGTATTTT. The chain combines TRBV6-2 or TRBV6-3 with TRBJ2-3, with TRBD2 matching 9 bases. CDR1 is MNHEY, CDR2 SVGEGT, per germline. CDR3 length: 15 amino acids. V lost 4 bases, J lost 6 bases, and 8 bases stayed unmatched.

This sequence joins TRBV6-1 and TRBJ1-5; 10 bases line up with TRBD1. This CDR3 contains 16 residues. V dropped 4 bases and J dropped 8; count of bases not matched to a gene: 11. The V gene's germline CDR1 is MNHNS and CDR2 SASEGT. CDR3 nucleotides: TGTGCCAGCAGTGGACAGGGGGCGGCCCCTTTAGAGCCCCAGCATTTT. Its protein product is CASSGQGAAPLEPQHF.

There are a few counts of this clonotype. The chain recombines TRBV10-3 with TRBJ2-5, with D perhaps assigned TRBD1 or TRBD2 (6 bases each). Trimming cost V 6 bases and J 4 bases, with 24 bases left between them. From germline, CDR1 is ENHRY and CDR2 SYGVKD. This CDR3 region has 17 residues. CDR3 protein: CAIRGGPTRPGGETQYF. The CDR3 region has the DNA TGTGCCATCAGGGGGGGCCCTACGCGGCCCGGGGGAGAGACCCAGTACTTC.

The CDR3 bases are TGTGCCAGCAGCTTCGGGACAGTGGGCACCGGGGAGCTGTTTTTT. Residues: CASSFGTVGTGELFF. V and J are TRBV11-1 and TRBJ2-2, with TRBD1 matching 7 bases. The germline CDR1 and CDR2 sequences are SGHAT and FQDESV (reference sequence). V shed 3 bases and J 4 bases; nucleotides not matched to a gene: 5. This CDR3 is built from 15 residues.

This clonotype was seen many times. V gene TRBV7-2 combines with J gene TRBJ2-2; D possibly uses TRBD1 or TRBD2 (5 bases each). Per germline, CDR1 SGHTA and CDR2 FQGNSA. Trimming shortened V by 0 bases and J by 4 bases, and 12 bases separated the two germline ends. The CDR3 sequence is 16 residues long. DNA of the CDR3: TGTGCCAGCAGCTTAGCGAGGTCCGGGACCACCGGGGAGCTGTTTTTT. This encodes CASSLARSGTTGELFF.

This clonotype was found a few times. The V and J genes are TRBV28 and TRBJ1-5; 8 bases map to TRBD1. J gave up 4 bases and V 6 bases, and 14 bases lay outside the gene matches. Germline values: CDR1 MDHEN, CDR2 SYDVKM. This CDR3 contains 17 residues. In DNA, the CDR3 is TGTGCCAGCAGCCCCCAACCAGGACAGGGACTAAATCAGCCCCAGCATTTT. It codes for CASSPQPGQGLNQPQHF.

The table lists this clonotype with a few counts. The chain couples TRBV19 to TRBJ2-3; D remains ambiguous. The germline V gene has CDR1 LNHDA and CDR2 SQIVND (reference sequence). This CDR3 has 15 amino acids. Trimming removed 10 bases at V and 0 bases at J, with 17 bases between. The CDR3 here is CATLPMWGSTDTQYF. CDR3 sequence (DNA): TGTGCCACCCTCCCCATGTGGGGAAGCACAGATACGCAGTATTTT.

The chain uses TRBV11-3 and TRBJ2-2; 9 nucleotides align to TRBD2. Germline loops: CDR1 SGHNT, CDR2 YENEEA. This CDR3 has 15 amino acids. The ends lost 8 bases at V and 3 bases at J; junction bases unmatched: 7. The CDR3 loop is CASAGLAFDTGELFF. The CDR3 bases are TGTGCCAGCGCCGGACTAGCGTTTGACACCGGGGAGCTGTTTTTT. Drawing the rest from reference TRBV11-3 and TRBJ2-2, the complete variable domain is EAGVVQSPRYKIIEKKQPVAFWCNPISGHNTLYWYLQNLGQGPELLIRYENEEAVDDSQLPKDRFSAERLKGVDSTLKIQPAELGDSAVYLCASAGLAFDTGELFFGEGSRLTVL.

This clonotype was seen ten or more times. The CDR3 reads CASSLVSSRLARHNEQFF. CDR3 nucleotide sequence: TGTGCCAGCAGCTTGGTCTCTTCTAGACTAGCCCGGCACAATGAGCAGTTCTTC. This chain uses TRBV7-2 with TRBJ2-1; 7 nucleotides match TRBD2. With V trimmed by 3 bases and J by 5 bases, 16 bases remained unmatched. The CDR3 extends over 18 amino acids. Germline V CDR1 and CDR2: SGHTA, FQGNSA.

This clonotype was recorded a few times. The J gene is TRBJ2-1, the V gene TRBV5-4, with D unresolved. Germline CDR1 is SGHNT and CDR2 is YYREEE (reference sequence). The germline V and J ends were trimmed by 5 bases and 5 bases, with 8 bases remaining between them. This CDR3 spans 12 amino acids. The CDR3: CASSSLNNEQFF. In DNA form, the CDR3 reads TGTGCCAGCAGTAGTCTAAACAATGAGCAGTTCTTC. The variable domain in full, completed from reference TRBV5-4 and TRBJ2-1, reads ETGVTQSPTHLIKTRGQQVTLRCSSQSGHNTVSWYQQALGQGPQFIFQYYREEENGRGNFPPRFSGLQFPNYSSELNVNALELDDSALYLCASSSLNNEQFFGPGTRLTVL.

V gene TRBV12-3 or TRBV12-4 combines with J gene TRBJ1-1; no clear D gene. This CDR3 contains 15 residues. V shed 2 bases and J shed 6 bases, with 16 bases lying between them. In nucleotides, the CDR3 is TGTGCCAGCAGTTTATCGATCTCAGGTCACTCTGAAGCTTTCTTT. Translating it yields CASSLSISGHSEAFF.